This TCR beta chain was sequenced for a study of T cell responses to AZD1222 COVID-19 vaccine. V was trimmed by 0 bases and J by 3 bases, leaving 9 bases between them. Germline assignment: CDR1 SGHDT and CDR2 YYEEEE. The CDR3 consists of 14 residues. Assay: immunoSEQ multiplex PCR; the TCRdb copy retains only in-frame clones and omits some. Among about 92,000 clones listed, approximately 90% were seen once. The rearrangement joins TRBV5-6 to TRBJ1-1; D might be TRBD1 (6 bases). The receptor's source is an adult in good health. The material was peripheral blood, obtained on day 0 of AZD1222 vaccination. This CDR3 is CASSLGRGDTEAFF. DNA of the CDR3: TGTGCCAGCAGCTTGGGCAGGGGTGACACTGAAGCTTTCTTT.